This TCR beta chain was obtained from a study of T-cell memory formation after mild COVID-19. CDR3 length: 11 residues. V lost 3 bases and J 10 bases, leaving 8 bases between the germline ends. Notes on this clonotype: This clone may be a read error of a much larger clone one base away.

TCRdb reprocessed the 5' RACE reads via MiXCR and lists one record per CDR3 protein. The data contain about half a million distinct CDR3 sequences, about 20% of them singletons. This receptor was identified in an adult woman who had mild COVID-19 (a few samples of this study predate the infection). Cell type and time point are not known. The genes are TRBV12-3 or TRBV12-4 and TRBJ2-3; no definite D call. The sample comprised PBMCs or a T cell subset sorted from them (not recorded which). This CDR3 reads CASSFSYAQYF. The DNA of the CDR3 is TGTGCCAGCAGTTTTAGTTATGCGCAGTATTTT.